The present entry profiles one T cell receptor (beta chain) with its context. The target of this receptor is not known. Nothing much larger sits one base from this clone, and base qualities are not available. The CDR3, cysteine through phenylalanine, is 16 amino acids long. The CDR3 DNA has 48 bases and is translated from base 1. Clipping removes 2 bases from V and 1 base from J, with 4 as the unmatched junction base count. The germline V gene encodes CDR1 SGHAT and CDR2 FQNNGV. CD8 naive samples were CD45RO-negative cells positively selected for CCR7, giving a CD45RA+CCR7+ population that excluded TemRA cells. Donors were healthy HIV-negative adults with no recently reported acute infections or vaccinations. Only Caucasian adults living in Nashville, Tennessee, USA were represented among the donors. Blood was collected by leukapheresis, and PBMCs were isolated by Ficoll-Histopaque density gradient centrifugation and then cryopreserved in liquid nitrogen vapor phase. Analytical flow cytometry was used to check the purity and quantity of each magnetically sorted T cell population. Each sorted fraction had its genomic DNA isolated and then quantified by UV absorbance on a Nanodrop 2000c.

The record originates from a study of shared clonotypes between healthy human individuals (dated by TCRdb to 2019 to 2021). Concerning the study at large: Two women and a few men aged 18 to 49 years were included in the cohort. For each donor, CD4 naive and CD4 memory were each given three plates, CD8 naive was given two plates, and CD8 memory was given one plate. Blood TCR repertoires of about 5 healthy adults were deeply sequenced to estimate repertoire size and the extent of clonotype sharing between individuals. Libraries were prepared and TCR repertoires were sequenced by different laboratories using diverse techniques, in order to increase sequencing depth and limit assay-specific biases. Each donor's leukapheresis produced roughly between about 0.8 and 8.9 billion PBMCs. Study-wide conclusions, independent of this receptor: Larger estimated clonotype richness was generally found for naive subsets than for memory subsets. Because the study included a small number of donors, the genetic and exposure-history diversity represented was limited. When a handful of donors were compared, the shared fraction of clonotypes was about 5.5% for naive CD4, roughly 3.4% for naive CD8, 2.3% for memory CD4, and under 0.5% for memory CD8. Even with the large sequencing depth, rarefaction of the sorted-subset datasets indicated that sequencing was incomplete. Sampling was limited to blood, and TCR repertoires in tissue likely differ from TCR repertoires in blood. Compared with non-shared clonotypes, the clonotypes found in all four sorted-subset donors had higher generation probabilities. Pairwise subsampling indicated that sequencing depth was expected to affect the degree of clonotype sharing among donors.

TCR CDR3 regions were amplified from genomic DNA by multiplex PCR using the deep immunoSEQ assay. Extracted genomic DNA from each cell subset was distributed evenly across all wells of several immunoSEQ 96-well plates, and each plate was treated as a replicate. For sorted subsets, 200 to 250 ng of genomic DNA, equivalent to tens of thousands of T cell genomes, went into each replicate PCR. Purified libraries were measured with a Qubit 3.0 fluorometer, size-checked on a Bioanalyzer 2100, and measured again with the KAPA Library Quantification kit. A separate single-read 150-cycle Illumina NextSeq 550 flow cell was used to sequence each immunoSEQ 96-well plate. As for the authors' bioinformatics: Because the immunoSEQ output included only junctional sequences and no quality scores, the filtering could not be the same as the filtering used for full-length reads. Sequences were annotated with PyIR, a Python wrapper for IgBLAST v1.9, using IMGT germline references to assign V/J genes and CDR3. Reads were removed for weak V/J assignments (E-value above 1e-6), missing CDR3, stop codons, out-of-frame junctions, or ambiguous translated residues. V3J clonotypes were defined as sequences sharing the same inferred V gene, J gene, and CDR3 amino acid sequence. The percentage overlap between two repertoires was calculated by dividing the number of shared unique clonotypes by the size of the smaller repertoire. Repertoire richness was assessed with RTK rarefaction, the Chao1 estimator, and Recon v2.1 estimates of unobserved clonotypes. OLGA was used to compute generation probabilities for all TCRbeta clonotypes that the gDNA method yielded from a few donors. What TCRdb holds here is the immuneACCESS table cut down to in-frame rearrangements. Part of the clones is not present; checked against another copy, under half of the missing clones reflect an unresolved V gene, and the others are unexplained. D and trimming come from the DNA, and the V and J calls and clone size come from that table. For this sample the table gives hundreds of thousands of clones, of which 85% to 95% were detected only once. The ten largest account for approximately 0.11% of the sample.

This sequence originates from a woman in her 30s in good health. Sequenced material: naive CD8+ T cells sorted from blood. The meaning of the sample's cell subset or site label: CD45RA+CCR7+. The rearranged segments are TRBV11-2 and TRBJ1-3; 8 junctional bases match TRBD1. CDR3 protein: CASSLMDRDSGNTIYF. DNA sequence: TGTGCCAGCAGCTTAATGGACAGGGATTCTGGAAACACCATATATTTT.